The 16 T cell receptor delta chains below were found in one sample sequenced in a study of gamma-delta T cells after stem cell transplantation. TCRdb reanalysed the RT-PCR reads with CATT. The repertoire includes around 8,400 delta-chain clones, more than 12% of them detected once, and under 7% sits in the top ten. Sequenced sample: gamma-delta T cells. These receptors were obtained from a human donor. It is not recorded whose cells these are; they may come from a transplant donor.

The chain is built from TRDV1 and TRDJ2, with 8 bases identical to TRDD2. Germline values: CDR1 TSWWSYY, CDR2 QGS. This CDR3 is built from 25 residues. Losses at the gene ends were 1 base for V and 1 base for J; bases not matched to a gene: 29. This CDR3 is CALGERCFLLRVLGHTADLTAQLFF. The CDR3 coding sequence is TGTGCTCTTGGGGAACGGTGCTTCCTACTTCGCGTGCTGGGGCATACAGCCGATTTGACAGCACAACTCTTCTTT.

About this clone: A much larger clone lies one base from this, so it may be a read error. Other nucleotide sequences in the sample specify the same CDR3. The chain couples TRDV3 to TRDJ2; 10 bases align to TRDD3. CDR1 is TVYSNPD, CDR2 GDNSRS, per germline (reference sequence). This CDR3 has 15 amino acids. The CDR3 region is CAWYWGIPLTAQLFF. The CDR3 coding sequence is TGCGCCTGGTACTGGGGGATCCCTTTGACAGCACAACTCTTCTTT.

This clone was seen more than once but under ten times. This sequence joins TRDV1 and TRDJ1, with 7 bases aligning to TRDD3. The germline CDR1 and CDR2 sequences are TSWWSYY and QGS. CDR3 length equals 21 residues. Trimming removed 4 bases from V and 2 bases from J; junction bases left unmatched: 25. CDR3 nucleotides: TGTGCTCTTGGGGGCCGAGGTGTAGGTTCTGGGGGTGTAATTAAAACCGATAAACTCATCTTT. Its translation is CALGGRGVGSGGVIKTDKLIF.

The rearrangement uses TRDV2 and TRDJ1, with D perhaps matching TRDD3 (6 bases). V was shortened by 3 bases and J by 1 base, with 11 bases between the two germline ends. The CDR3 is 14 amino acids. Per germline, CDR1 GEAIGNYY and CDR2 EKD. The CDR3 DNA reads TGTGCCTGTGACTGGGGGTCCCCCACCGATAAACTCATCTTT. It codes for CACDWGSPTDKLIF.

The rearrangement joins TRDV1 to TRDJ3, with TRDD3 matching over 10 bases. The CDR3 extends over 27 amino acids. The germline V gene has CDR1 TSWWSYY and CDR2 QGS. V shed 1 base, J shed 0 bases, and the junction held 27 bases outside the gene matches. CDR3 in amino acids: CALGEPNPTFWGYTGGCDSWDTRQMFF. For the CDR3, the DNA is TGTGCTCTTGGGGAACCAAATCCTACGTTCTGGGGGTATACTGGGGGATGTGACTCCTGGGACACCCGACAGATGTTTTTC.

This clone was detected once. A far more abundant clone sits one base away, making this likely a read error. This specimen includes other DNA sequences encoding the same CDR3. The V gene is TRDV2, the J gene TRDJ1; 7 bases are a match to TRDD3. The junction had 4 bases not matched to a gene; V was cut back by 1 base and J by 0 bases. The CDR3 runs 15 residues. Looked up from germline, CDR1 is GEAIGNYY and CDR2 is EKD. The CDR3 sequence is CACDTGLGDTDKLIF. In DNA form, the CDR3 reads TGTGCCTGTGACACAGGCCTGGGGGACACCGATAAACTCATCTTT.

This clone appeared a few times. J is TRDJ1 and V is TRDV1; D remains ambiguous. With 4 bases removed from V and 4 bases from J, the gap between germline ends came to 31 bases. From germline, CDR1 is TSWWSYY and CDR2 QGS. The CDR3 runs to 20 residues. The CDR3 bases are TGTGCTCTTGGGGTCTCCCCCCCGGCTTATTTTCCCTCCTCGGACGATAAACTCATCTTT. Translated, it gives CALGVSPPAYFPSSDDKLIF.

V and J are TRDV1 and TRDJ1; 13 bases fit TRDD3. With V trimmed by 0 bases and J by 1 base, 26 bases remained unmatched. CDR3 size: 25 residues. CDR1 and CDR2 (germline): TSWWSYY, QGS. CDR3 in amino acids: CALGELRGRGCPYWGIRRRTDKLIF. The DNA of the CDR3 is TGTGCTCTTGGGGAACTAAGGGGGCGGGGCTGTCCCTACTGGGGGATACGCCGACGCACCGATAAACTCATCTTT.

Worth noting for this clone: This could be a read error, since a much larger clone is one nucleotide away. V usage is TRDV1 and J usage is TRDJ2; 12 bases map to TRDD3. Germline CDR1 reads TSWWSYY; CDR2 reads QGS. The CDR3 is 20 residues long. CDR3 residues: CALAELSLPTGGYPTAQLFF. The CDR3 DNA is TGTGCTCTTGCGGAACTTTCCCTTCCTACTGGGGGATACCCTACAGCACAACTCTTCTTT.

This clone is medium-sized (0.01 to 0.1%) in the sample. The sample has other DNA sequences that encode this CDR3 too. The chain combines TRDV2 with TRDJ3; 12 positions match TRDD3. Trimming removed 0 bases from V and 2 bases from J; junction bases left unmatched: 10. CDR1 is GEAIGNYY and CDR2 is EKD in the germline V gene. The CDR3 extends over 21 amino acids. The CDR3 is CACDTAGTGGYSTWDTRQMFF. The CDR3 region has the DNA TGTGCCTGTGACACCGCCGGTACTGGGGGATACAGCACCTGGGACACCCGACAGATGTTTTTC.

This clone was seen a handful of times. The rearrangement uses TRDV1 and TRDJ1; 12 bases match TRDD3. The J segment lost 3 bases and the V segment lost 5 bases, leaving 10 bases of the junction unmatched. The V gene's germline CDR1 is TSWWSYY and CDR2 QGS. CDR3 size: 17 residues. This CDR3 reads CALGSFLLGDTPDKLIF. The CDR3 coding sequence is TGTGCTCTTGGGTCCTTCCTACTGGGGGATACTCCCGATAAACTCATCTTT.

Comment on this clone: The likely explanation is a read error, given a far larger clone one base away. The V gene is TRDV2, the J gene TRDJ1; TRDD3 aligns across 12 bases. Germline CDR1 and CDR2: GEAIGNYY and EKD. This CDR3 is built from 19 residues. The DNA for the CDR3 is TGTGCCTGTGACACCGGGGGTACTGGGGGATACCGAGAAGGCGATAACCTCATCTTT. Encoded protein: CACDTGGTGGYREGDNLIF.

The CDR3 here is CAASAVVPPLKYWGIGTDKLIF. CDR3 DNA: TGTGCAGCAAGCGCGGTTGTTCCCCCCCTTAAATACTGGGGGATAGGGACCGATAAACTCATCTTT. The chain joins TRAV29/DV5 to TRDJ1, with 11 bases identical to TRDD3. The CDR3 loop spans 22 amino acids. Germline V gene sequence: CDR1 NSMFDY, CDR2 ISSIKDK. The junction had 24 bases not matched to a gene; V was cut back by 0 bases and J by 2 bases.

V gene TRDV1 combines with J gene TRDJ1; no reliable D call. The CDR3 totals 20 residues. V shed 4 bases and J shed 4 bases, with 31 bases lying between them. Germline V gene data show CDR1 as TSWWSYY and CDR2 as QGS. This CDR3 is CALGVSPPAYFPPSDDKLIF. The CDR3, as DNA: TGTGCTCTTGGGGTCTCCCCCCCGGCTTATTTTCCCCCCTCGGACGATAAACTCATCTTT.

As for this clone: A much larger clone differs from this one at a single base, so this may be a read error. The chain is built from TRDV3 and TRDJ1, with 7 nucleotides matching TRDD3. Per the germline V gene, CDR1 is TVYSNPD and CDR2 is GDNSRS (reference sequence). The CDR3 has 18 amino acids. Losses at the gene ends were 4 bases for V and 0 bases for J; bases not matched to a gene: 20. The CDR3 bases are TGTGCCTCCTCATACTCACTGTGGGATACCCGGTACACCGATAAACTCATCTTT. Its translation: CASSYSLWDTRYTDKLIF.

Only a few counts were recorded for this clone. The chain has TRDV1 and TRDJ1, with TRDD3 as a possible D gene (10 bases). The germline V gene encodes CDR1 TSWWSYY and CDR2 QGS. Trimming removed 9 bases from V and 1 base from J, with 54 bases in between. This CDR3 has 27 amino acids. This chain's CDR3 is CALWSWTQRRIRPSYKYWGILTDKLIF. The CDR3 DNA is TGTGCTCTGTGGAGCTGGACCCAACGAAGAATTCGGCCTTCCTACAAGTACTGGGGGATTCTCACCGATAAACTCATCTTT.